A selection of T cell receptor beta chains follows, all from one sample in a study of cytomegalovirus exposure and HLA in healthy donors. TCRdb's table, derived via immunoSEQ multiplex PCR, lists solely in-frame clones and lacks some. The table lists 100,000 to 150,000 clones, 80% of them singletons, with 3% to 4% in the top ten. Sequencing used PBMCs. The receptor set was obtained from a woman aged 40 to 50 in good health and CMV-seronegative. Each CDR3 is given with its conserved first and last residue. The order of the fields is J gene, V gene, D gene, clone size, CDR3 DNA, CDR3 protein. A D gene is named only where the DNA matches it firmly. Not every row has a clone size; where given, it reads once, few, many or a size class.

j_gene: TRBJ2-7; v_gene: TRBV5-1; d_gene: TRBD1; abundance: NA; CDR3nt: TGCGCCAGCAGCGGGGGACAGGGGAAGTACTCCTACGAGCAGTACTTC; CDR3aa: CASSGGQGKYSYEQYF
j_gene: TRBJ1-2; v_gene: TRBV5-4; d_gene: TRBD1; abundance: once; CDR3nt: TGTGCCAGCAGCGAACAGGGGGCTGGTGATGGCTACACCTTC; CDR3aa: CASSEQGAGDGYTF
j_gene: TRBJ2-1; v_gene: TRBV19; d_gene: TRBD2; abundance: NA; CDR3nt: TGTGCCAGTAGTATTAGTACTAGCGGGGGGAGGGAGCAGTTCTTC; CDR3aa: CASSISTSGGREQFF
j_gene: TRBJ2-7; v_gene: TRBV28; d_gene: TRBD1; abundance: NA; CDR3nt: TGTTCCAGCAGTCATAGGGCCGGGACAGGCTACGAGCAGTACTTC; CDR3aa: CSSSHRAGTGYEQYF
j_gene: TRBJ1-2; v_gene: TRBV2; d_gene: NA; abundance: NA; CDR3nt: TGTGCCAGCAGTGTCTGGACAGATCGCTTAGCTAACTATGGCTACACCTTC; CDR3aa: CASSVWTDRLANYGYTF
j_gene: TRBJ1-2; v_gene: TRBV29-1; d_gene: NA; abundance: NA; CDR3nt: TGCAGCGTTGAAGATCTAGGTGGCTACACCTTC; CDR3aa: CSVEDLGGYTF
j_gene: TRBJ2-4; v_gene: TRBV19; d_gene: NA; abundance: NA; CDR3nt: TGTGCCAGTAGTATGTCGCCGGGTTCGCGCTTAAACATTCAGTACTTC; CDR3aa: CASSMSPGSRLNIQYF
j_gene: TRBJ2-2; v_gene: TRBV19; d_gene: TRBD2; abundance: NA; CDR3nt: TGTGCCAGTAGCGGGACTAGCGCCAACACCGGGGAGCTGTTTTTT; CDR3aa: CASSGTSANTGELFF
j_gene: TRBJ2-1; v_gene: TRBV7-2; d_gene: NA; abundance: NA; CDR3nt: TGTGCCAGCAGCTTAGGGGCGGGATCGAGTGAGCAGTTCTTC; CDR3aa: CASSLGAGSSEQFF
j_gene: TRBJ2-7; v_gene: TRBV4-1; d_gene: TRBD1; abundance: NA; CDR3nt: TGCGCCAGCAGCCAAGCCGTCCGGGACAGCTCCTACGAGCAGTACTTC; CDR3aa: CASSQAVRDSSYEQYF
j_gene: TRBJ1-1; v_gene: TRBV5-4; d_gene: NA; abundance: once; CDR3nt: TGTGCCAGCAGCAAAACAGGGAACACTGAAGCTTTCTTT; CDR3aa: CASSKTGNTEAFF